This record looks at one T cell receptor beta chain sequence and its context. The antigen remains undetermined. CDR1 MNHNY and CDR2 SVGAGI come from the germline V gene (reference sequence). The CDR3 has 14 residues. With V trimmed by 8 bases and J by 8 bases, 11 bases remained unmatched. The record originates from a study of blood T cells in healthy people across ages. Study outcomes and limitations: Researchers said unsorted PBMCs prevented a conclusive naive versus antigen-experienced comparison. In these data, TCR beta diversity tracked strongly with naive T cell percentage.

Primed by a sample-barcoded 5' primer and a J-beta primer mix, a second PCR proceeded for about 7 to 12 cycles. Each cDNA molecule carried a tag from a template-switch adaptor that contained 12 random nucleotides. TCRdb re-analysed the 5' RACE reads in MiXCR, keeping a single row per CDR3 protein. The table includes about 1.4 million distinct CDR3 sequences, 55% to 75% detected once. In each sample, at least 6.5 million PBMCs were isolated. The sequence was collected from a man aged 18 to 29 in good health. The gene calls are TRBV6-6 and TRBJ1-4; 7 bases match TRBD1. What was sequenced was blood. This CDR3 is CASQGGVGREKLFF. In DNA form, the CDR3 reads TGTGCCAGCCAGGGGGGGGTTGGTCGAGAAAAACTGTTTTTT.